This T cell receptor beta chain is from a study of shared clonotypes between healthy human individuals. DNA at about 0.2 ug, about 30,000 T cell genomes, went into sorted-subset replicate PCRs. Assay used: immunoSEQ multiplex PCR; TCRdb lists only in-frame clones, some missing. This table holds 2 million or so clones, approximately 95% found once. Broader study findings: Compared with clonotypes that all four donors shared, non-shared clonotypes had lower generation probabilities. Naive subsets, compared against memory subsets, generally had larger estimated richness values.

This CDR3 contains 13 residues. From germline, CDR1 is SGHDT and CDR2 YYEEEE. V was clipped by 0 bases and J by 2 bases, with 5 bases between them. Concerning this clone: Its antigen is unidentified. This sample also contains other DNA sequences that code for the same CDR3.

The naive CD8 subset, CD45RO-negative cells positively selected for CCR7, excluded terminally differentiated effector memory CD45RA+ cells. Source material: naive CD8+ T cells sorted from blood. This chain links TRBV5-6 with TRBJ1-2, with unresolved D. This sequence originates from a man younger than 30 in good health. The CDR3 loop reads CASSLGRNYGYTF. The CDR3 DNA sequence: TGTGCCAGCAGCTTGGGTAGAAACTATGGCTACACCTTC.